This TCR beta chain was identified during a study of neurological immune-mediated disorders. TCRdb re-analysed the 5' RACE reads in MiXCR, keeping a single row per CDR3 protein. In the table there are some 95,000 distinct CDR3 sequences, 3.5% to 4% of which are singletons. At least ten counts were recorded for this clonotype. Germline V gene sequence: CDR1 SGHDN, CDR2 FVKESK. Trimming took off 1 base at V and 2 bases at J, with 10 bases between the two ends. The CDR3 consists of 15 residues. The chain combines TRBV14 with TRBJ2-3; D is unresolved. This receptor was identified in a woman aged 18 to 35 with multiple sclerosis. The sequenced sample consisted of PBMCs. CDR3 DNA: TGTGCCAGCAGCCAAGGACTGGTCTCCACAGATACGCAGTATTTT. This sequence encodes CASSQGLVSTDTQYF.